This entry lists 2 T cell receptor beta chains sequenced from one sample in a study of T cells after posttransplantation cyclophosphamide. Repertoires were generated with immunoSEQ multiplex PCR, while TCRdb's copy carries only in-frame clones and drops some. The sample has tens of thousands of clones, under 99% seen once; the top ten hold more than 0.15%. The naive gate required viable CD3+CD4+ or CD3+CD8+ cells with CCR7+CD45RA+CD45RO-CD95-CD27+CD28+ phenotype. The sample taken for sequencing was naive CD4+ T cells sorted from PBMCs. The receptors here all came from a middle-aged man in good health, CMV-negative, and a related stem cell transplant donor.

The CDR3 DNA sequence: TGTGCCAGCAGGCCGGGACAGGGGTCCTACGAGCAGTACTTC. Translated, it gives CASRPGQGSYEQYF. This rearrangement joins TRBV6-5 to TRBJ2-7, with TRBD1 identical over 10 bases. The CDR3 spans 14 residues. After removal of 6 bases from V and 1 base from J, the junction contained 3 bases not matched to a gene. Germline V lookup: CDR1 MNHEY, CDR2 SVGAGI.

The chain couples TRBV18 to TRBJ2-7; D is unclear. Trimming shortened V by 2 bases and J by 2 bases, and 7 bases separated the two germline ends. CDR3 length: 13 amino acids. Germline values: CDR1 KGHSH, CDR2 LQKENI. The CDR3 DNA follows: TGTGCCAGCTCACCAGGCACCACCTACGAGCAGTACTTC. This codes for CASSPGTTYEQYF. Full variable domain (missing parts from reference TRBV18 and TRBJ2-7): NAGVMQNPRHLVRRRGQEARLRCSPMKGHSHVYWYRQLPEEGLKFMVYLQKENIIDESGMPKERFSAEFPKEGPSILRIQQVVRGDSAAYFCASSPGTTYEQYFGPGTRLTVT.